This T cell receptor (beta chain) emerged from a study of T cells in women clearing cervical HPV infection. Profiling relied on immunoSEQ multiplex PCR, and the TCRdb table lists in-frame clones only, not all of them. This repertoire includes around 33,000 clones. Trimming shortened V by 5 bases and J by 6 bases, and 7 bases separated the two germline ends. The CDR3 spans 12 residues. Germline V gives CDR1 ENHRY, CDR2 SYGVKD. General study results and limits: Richness plus V gene abundances separated cases from controls with AUC roughly 0.88.

On this clone itself: What it binds is unknown. The read terminates 3 residues ahead of where the CDR3 ends, so the germline J gene completes it.

The gene calls are TRBV10-3 and TRBJ2-2, with D unresolved. The clonotype originates from a woman aged 18-69 years with a cervical HPV16 infection that either progressed to CIN3+ or cleared (not recorded which). Sequenced material: blood buffy coat. CDR3 amino acids: CAISSPSGELFF. Partial CDR3 DNA: TGTGCCATCAGTTCCCCTTCCGGGGAG.